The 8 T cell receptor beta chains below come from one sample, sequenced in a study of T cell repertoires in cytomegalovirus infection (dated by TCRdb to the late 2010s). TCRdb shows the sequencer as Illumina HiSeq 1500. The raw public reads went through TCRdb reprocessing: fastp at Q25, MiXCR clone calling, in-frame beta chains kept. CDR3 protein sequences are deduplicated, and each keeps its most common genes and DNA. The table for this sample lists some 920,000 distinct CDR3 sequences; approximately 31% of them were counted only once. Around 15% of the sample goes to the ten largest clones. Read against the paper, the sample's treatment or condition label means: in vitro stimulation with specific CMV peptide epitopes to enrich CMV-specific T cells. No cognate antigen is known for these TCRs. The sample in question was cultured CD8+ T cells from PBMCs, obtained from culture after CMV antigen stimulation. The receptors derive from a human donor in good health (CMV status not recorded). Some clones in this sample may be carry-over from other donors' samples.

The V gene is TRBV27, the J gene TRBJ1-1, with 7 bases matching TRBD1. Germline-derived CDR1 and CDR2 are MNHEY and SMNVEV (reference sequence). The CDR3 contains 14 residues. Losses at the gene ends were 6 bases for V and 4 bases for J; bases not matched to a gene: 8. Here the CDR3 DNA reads TGTGCCAGCAGCGACAGGGCGAGGTTCACTGAAGCTTTCTTT. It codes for CASSDRARFTEAFF.

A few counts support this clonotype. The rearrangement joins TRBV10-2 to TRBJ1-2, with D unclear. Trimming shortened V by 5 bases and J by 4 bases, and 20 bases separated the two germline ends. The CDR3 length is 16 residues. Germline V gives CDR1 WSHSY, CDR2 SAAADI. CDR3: CASSKRAEPLGYGYTF. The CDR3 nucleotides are TGCGCCAGCAGTAAGAGGGCAGAGCCCCTTGGCTATGGCTACACCTTC.

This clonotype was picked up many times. The CDR3 is CASTRDKAGGPDTQYF. In DNA form, the CDR3 reads TGTGCCAGCACCCGAGATAAAGCGGGGGGTCCAGATACGCAGTATTTT. The V gene is TRBV7-6, the J gene TRBJ2-3; TRBD2 matches 9 bases. The CDR3 has 16 residues. J was trimmed by 4 bases and V by 7 bases; bases with no gene match: 12. The germline V gene has CDR1 SGHVS and CDR2 FNYEAQ.

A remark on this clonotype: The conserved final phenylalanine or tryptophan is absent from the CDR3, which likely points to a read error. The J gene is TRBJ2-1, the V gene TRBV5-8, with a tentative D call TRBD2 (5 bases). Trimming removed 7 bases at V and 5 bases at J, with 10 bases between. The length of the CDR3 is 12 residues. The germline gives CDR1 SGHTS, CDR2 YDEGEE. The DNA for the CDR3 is TGTGCCAGCGAGGGTTTTAACAATGAGCAGTTCTAC. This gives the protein CASEGFNNEQFY.

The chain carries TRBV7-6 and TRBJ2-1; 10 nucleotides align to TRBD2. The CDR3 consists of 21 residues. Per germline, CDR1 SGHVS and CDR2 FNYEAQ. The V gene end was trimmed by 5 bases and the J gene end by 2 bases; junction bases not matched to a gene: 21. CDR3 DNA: TGTGCCAGCAGCATCAGCTTAGCGGGGGGTGAGTCTAGCGGGCCCTACAATGAGCAGTTCTTC. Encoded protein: CASSISLAGGESSGPYNEQFF. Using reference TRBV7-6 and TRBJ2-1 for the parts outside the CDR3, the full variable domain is GAGVSQSPRYKVTKRGQDVALRCDPISGHVSLYWYRQALGQGPEFLTYFNYEAQQDKSGLPNDRFSAERPEGSISTLTIQRTEQRDSAMYRCASSISLAGGESSGPYNEQFFGPGTRLTVL.

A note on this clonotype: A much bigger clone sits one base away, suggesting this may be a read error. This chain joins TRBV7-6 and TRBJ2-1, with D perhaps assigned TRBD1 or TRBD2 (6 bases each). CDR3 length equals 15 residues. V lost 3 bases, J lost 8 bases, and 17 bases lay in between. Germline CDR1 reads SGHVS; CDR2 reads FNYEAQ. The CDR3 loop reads CASSLSGARNYEQFF. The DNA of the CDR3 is TGTGCCAGCAGCTTGTCGGGGGCGAGAAACTATGAGCAGTTCTTC.

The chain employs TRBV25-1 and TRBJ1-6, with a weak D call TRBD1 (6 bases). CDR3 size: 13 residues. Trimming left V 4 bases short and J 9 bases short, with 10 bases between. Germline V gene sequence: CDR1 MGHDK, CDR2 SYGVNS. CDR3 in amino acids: CASSGWGASPLHF. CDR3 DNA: TGTGCCAGCAGTGGTTGGGGGGCTTCACCCCTCCACTTT.

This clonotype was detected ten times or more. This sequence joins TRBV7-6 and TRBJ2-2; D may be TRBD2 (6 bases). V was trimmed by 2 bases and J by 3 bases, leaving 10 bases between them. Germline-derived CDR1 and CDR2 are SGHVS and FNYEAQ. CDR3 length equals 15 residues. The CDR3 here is CASSLYPGDTGELFF. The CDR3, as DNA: TGTGCCAGCAGCTTATATCCGGGAGACACCGGGGAGCTGTTTTTT.